This record concerns one T cell receptor beta chain sequence. This clone was detected once. Its antigen is not yet known. Base qualities are not recorded, but no much larger clone differs from it by a single base. The immunoSEQ Assay, a bias-controlled multiplex PCR, was used to amplify TCRbeta CDR3 regions from genomic DNA. As for the original processing: The number of nucleated cells in each sample was estimated from the amplification of reference gene primers within the assay. To quantify the absolute abundance of each unique TCRbeta CDR3 rearrangement, sequence reads were collapsed and filtered. For each sample, productive Simpson clonality was calculated by taking the square root of Simpson's diversity index across productive rearrangements. TCRdb mirrors the immuneACCESS table, restricted to in-frame sequences. Some clones are absent from its copies; in checked studies, under half trace to an unresolved V gene, and the reason for the others is unknown. That table supplies the V and J calls and clone size; D and trimming were determined from the DNA. In this sample the table shows some 160,000 clones, under 95% of which occur a single time. About 2% of the sample comes from the top ten.

Each collaborating institution followed its own protocols to collect whole blood in K2EDTA tubes. For TCRbeta analysis, collaborators shipped samples as frozen whole blood, isolated PBMCs, or DNA extracted from either of those sample types. This specimen belongs to a study of blood T cell repertoires in COVID-19 (dated by TCRdb to 2020 to 2021). Study-level background: Samples covering the acute and convalescent phases of COVID-19 were provided by collaborators in the United States, Italy and Spain. HLA class I and class II types, where available, came from metadata supplied by the sample provider rather than from assay-based typing. The prospective study material was composed of cDNA or gDNA derived from T cells, B-cell-depleted T cells, or PBMCs. A de-identified subject ID, COVID-19 status, age in years and sex were almost always included in the sample metadata. The samples were drawn from two sources: the first 160 participants of the ongoing ImmuneRACE study, and 1,000 to 1,500 subjects contributed by 6 global collaborators. Deeply sampled blood TCRbeta repertoires from subjects exposed to, actively infected with, or recovered from COVID-19 were included in the dataset. The repertoires were made available in a free public database intended to serve as a resource for research on the immune response to SARS-CoV-2.

General conclusions and limits of the study: How much clinical and demographic metadata was included differed by source and by participant, and the metadata was provided uncurated.

The receptor was derived from a man between 18 and 29 years old with acute or convalescent COVID-19. The sequencing sample was made of peripheral blood.

The CDR3 protein sequence reads: CASSEVTGDSPLHF. At the DNA level, the sequence is TGTGCCAGCAGTGAAGTCACAGGGGATTCACCCCTCCACTTT. The rearranged segments are TRBV2 and TRBJ1-6; 7 bases in between match TRBD1. For this chain, trimming is 1 base at the V end and 8 bases at the J end, and the number of junction bases without a gene match is 2. As encoded in the germline V gene, CDR1 is SNHLY while CDR2 is FYNNEI. Its CDR3 holds 14 amino acids, cysteine through phenylalanine. The retained sequence is limited to the CDR3, 42 bases, with the frame set at the first base.